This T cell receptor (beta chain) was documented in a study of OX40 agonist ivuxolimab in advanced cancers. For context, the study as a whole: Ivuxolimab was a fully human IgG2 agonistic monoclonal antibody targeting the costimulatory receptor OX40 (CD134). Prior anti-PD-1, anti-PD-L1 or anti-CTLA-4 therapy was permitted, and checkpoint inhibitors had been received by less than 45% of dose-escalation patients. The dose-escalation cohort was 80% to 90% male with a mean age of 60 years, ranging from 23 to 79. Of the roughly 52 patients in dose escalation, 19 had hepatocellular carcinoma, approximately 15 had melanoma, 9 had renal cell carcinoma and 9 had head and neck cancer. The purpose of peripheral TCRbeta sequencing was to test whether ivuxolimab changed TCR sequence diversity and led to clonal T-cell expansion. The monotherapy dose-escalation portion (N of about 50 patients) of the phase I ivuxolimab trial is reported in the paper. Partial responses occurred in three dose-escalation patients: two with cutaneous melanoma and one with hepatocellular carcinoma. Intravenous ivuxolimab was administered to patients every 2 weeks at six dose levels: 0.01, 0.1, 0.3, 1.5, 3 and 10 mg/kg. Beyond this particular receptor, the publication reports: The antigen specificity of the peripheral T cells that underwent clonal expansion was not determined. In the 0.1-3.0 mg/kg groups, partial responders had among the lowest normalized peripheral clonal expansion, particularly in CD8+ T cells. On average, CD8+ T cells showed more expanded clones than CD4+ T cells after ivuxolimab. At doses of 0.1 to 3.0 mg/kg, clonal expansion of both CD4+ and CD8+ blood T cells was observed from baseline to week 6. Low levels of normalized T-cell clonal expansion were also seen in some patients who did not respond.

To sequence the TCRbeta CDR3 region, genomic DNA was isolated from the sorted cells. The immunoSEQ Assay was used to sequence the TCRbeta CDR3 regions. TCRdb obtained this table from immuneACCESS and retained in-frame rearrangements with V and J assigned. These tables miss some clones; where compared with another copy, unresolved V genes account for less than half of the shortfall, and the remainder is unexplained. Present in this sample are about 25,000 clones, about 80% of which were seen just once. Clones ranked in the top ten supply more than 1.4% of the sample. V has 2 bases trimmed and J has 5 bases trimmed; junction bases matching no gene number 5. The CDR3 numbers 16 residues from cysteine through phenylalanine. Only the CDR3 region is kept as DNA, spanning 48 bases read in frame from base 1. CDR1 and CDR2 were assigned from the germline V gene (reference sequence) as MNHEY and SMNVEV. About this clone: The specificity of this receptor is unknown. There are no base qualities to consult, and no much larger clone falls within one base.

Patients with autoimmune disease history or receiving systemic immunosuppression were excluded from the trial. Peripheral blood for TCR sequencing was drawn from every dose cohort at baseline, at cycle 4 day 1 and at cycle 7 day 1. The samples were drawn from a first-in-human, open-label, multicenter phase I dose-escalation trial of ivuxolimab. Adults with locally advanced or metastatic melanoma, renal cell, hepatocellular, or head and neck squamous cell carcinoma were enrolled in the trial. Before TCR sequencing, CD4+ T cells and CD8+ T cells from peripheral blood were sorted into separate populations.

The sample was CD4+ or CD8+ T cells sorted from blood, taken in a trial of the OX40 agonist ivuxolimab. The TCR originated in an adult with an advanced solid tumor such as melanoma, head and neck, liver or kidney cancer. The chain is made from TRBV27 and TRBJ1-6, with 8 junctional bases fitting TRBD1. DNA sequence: TGTGCCAGCAGTTTAGCCCGGACAGGGAATAATTCACCCCTCCACTTT. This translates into CASSLARTGNNSPLHF.